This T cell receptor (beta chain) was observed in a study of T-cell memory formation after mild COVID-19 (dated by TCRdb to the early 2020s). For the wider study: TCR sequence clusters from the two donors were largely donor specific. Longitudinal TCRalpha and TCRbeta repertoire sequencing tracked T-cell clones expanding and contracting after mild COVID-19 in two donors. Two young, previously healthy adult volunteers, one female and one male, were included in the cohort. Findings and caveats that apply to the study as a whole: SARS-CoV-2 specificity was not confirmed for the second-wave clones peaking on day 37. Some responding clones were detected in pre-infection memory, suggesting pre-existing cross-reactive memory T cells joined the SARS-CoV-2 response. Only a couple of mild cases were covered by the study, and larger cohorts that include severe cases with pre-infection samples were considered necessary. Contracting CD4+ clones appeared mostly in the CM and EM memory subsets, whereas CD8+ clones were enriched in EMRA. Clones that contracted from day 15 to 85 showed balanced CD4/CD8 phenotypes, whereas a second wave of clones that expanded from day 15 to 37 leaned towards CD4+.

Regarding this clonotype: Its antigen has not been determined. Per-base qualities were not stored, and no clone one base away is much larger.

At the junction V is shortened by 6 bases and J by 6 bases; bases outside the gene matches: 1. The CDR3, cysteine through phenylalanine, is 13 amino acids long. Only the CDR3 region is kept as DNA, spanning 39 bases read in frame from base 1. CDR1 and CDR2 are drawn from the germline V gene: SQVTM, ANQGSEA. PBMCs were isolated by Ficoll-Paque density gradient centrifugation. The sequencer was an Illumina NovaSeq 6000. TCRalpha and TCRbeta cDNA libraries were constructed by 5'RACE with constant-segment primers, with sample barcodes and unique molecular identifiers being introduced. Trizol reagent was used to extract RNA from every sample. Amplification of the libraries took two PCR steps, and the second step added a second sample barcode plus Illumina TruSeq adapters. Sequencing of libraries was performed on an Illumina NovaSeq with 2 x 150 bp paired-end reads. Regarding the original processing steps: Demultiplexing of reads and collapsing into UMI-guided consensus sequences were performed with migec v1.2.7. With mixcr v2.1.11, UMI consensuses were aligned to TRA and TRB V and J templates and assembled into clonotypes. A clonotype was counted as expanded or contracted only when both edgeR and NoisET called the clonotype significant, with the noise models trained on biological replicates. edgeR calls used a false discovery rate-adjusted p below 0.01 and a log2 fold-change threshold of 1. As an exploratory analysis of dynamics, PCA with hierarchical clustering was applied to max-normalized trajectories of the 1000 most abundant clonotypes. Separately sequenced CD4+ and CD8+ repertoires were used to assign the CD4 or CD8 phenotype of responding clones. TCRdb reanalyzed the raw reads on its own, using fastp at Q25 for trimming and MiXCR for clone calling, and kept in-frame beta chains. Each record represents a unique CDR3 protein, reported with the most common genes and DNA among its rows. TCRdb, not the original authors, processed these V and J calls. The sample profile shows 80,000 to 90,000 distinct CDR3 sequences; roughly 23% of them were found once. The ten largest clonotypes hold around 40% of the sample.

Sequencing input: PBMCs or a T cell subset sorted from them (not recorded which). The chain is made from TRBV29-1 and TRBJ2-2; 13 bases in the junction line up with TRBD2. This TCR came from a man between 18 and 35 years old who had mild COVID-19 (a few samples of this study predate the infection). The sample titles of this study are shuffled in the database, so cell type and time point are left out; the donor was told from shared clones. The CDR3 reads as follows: CSVTSGGAGELFF. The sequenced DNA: TGCAGCGTAACTAGCGGGGGGGCCGGGGAGCTGTTTTTT.